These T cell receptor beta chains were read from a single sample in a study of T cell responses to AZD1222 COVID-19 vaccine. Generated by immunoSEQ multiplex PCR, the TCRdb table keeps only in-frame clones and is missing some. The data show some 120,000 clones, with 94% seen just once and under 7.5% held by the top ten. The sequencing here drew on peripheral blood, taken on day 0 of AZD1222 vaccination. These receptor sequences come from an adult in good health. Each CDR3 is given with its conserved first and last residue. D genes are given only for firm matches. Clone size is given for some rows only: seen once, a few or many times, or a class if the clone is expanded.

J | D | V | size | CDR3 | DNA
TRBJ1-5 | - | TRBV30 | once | CAWSGTVVQPQHF | TGTGCCTGGAGTGGGACAGTCGTCCAGCCCCAGCATTTT
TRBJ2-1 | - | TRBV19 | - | CASSWDDDQGEQFF | TGTGCCAGTAGTTGGGACGACGATCAGGGTGAGCAGTTCTTC
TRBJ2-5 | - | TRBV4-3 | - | CASSQEGQGGEETQYF | TGCGCCAGCAGCCAAGAGGGGCAGGGGGGCGAAGAGACCCAGTACTTC
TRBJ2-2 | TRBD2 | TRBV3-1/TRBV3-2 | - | CASSQASGRAHTGELFF | TGTGCCAGCAGCCAGGCTAGCGGGAGGGCCCACACCGGGGAGCTGTTTTTT
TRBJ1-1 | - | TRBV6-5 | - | CASSQRGTEAFF | TGTGCCAGCAGCCAAAGGGGTACTGAAGCTTTCTTT
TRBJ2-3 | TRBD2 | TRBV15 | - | CATRAGGEGDTQYF | TGTGCCACGCGAGCGGGAGGGGAGGGAGATACGCAGTATTTT
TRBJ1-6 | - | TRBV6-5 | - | CASSIQNSPLHF | TGTGCCAGCAGTATCCAGAATTCACCCCTCCACTTT
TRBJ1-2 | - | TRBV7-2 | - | CASSLGVSTRGYTF | TGTGCCAGCAGCTTAGGTGTCTCTACACGGGGCTACACCTTC
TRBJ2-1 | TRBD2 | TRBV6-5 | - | CASTPGTSGNNEQFF | TGTGCCAGCACCCCCGGGACTAGCGGGAACAATGAGCAGTTCTTC
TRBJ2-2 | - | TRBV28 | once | CASSSDRNTGELFF | TGTGCCAGCAGTTCCGACAGGAACACCGGGGAGCTGTTTTTT
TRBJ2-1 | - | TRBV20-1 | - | CSARGPLRNEQFF | TGCAGTGCTCGTGGGCCCCTCCGAAATGAGCAGTTCTTC
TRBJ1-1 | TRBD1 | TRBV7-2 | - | CASSPGDRANTEAFF | TGTGCCAGCAGCCCCGGGGACAGGGCGAACACTGAAGCTTTCTTT
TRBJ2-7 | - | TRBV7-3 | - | CASSLEGTGIPYEQYF | TGTGCCAGCAGCTTAGAGGGGACGGGGATCCCCTACGAGCAGTACTTC
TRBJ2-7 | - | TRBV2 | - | CASSSYDSRASYEQYF | TGTGCCAGCAGTTCCTACGACAGCAGGGCTTCCTACGAGCAGTACTTC
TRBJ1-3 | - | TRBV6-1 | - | CASSELYGGLGNTIYF | TGTGCCAGCAGTGAACTGTACGGGGGGCTGGGAAACACCATATATTTT
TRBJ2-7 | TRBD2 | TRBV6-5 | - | CASSYLGLAGEVEQYF | TGTGCCAGCAGTTACTTGGGACTAGCGGGAGAAGTTGAGCAGTACTTC
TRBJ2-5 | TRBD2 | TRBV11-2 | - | CASSLDLRGRRETQYF | TGTGCCAGCAGCTTAGATCTTCGCGGGAGGAGGGAGACCCAGTACTTC
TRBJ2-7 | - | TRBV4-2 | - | CASSYGTSTYEQYF | TGTGCCAGCAGCTACGGGACTTCCACCTACGAGCAGTACTTC
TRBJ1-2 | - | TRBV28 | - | CASSLGTLNPPIDGYTF | TGTGCCAGCAGTTTGGGGACCCTAAACCCCCCTATCGATGGCTACACCTTC
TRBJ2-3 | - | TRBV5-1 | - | CASSVNPSSTDTQYF | TGCGCCAGCAGCGTTAATCCTTCCAGCACAGATACGCAGTATTTT
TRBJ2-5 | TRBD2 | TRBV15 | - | CATSREGGLAGPRETQYF | TGTGCCACCAGCAGAGAGGGTGGGCTAGCGGGCCCTAGGGAGACCCAGTACTTC
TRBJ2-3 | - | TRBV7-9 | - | CASSYVGDTQYF | TGTGCCAGCAGCTATGTGGGGGATACGCAGTATTTT
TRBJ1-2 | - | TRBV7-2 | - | CASSLTASYYGYTF | TGTGCCAGCAGCTTGACAGCCTCATACTATGGCTACACCTTC
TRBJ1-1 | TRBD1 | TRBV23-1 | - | CASSQEQGANTEAFF | TGCGCCAGCAGTCAAGAACAGGGGGCGAACACTGAAGCTTTCTTT